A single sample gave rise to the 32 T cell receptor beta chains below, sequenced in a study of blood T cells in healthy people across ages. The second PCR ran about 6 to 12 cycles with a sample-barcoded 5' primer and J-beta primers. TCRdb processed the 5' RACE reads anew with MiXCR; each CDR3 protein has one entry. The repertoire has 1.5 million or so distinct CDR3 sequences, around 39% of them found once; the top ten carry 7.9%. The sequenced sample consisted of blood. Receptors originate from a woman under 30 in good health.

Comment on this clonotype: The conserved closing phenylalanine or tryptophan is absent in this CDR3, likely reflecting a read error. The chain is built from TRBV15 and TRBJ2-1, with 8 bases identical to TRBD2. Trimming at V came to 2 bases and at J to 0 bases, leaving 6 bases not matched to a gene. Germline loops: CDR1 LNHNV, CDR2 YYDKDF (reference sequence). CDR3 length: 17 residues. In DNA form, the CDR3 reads TGTGCCACCAGCAGATCACTAGCGGAGAGCTCCTACAATGAGCAGTTCCTC. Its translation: CATSRSLAESSYNEQFL.

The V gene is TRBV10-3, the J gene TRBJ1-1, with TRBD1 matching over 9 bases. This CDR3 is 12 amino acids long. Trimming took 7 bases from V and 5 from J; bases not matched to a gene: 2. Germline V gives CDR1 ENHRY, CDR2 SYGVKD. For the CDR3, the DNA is TGTGCCATCATCGGACAGGGGACTGAAGCTTTCTTT. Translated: CAIIGQGTEAFF.

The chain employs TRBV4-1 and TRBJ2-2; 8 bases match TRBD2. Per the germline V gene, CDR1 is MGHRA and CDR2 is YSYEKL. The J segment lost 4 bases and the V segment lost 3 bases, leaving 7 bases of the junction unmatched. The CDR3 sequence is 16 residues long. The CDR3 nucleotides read TGCGCCAGCAGCCATCTCGGGCGGGAGGTCACCGGGGAGCTGTTTTTT. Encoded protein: CASSHLGREVTGELFF.

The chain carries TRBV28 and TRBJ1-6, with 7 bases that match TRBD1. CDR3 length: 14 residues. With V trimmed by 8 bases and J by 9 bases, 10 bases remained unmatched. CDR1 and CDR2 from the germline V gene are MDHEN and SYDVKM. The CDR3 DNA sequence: TGTGCCAGCGATTCACAGGGGTATGGTTCACCCCTCCACTTT. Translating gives CASDSQGYGSPLHF.

CDR3 residues: CAAGRDSSYNEQFF. DNA for the CDR3: TGTGCCGCCGGCCGGGACAGCTCCTACAATGAGCAGTTCTTC. The V and J genes are TRBV27 and TRBJ2-1; 7 bases agree with TRBD1. Germline CDR1 and CDR2: MNHEY and SMNVEV (reference sequence). The CDR3 has 14 amino acids. Unmatched junction bases numbered 7, after V lost 11 bases and J lost 0 bases.

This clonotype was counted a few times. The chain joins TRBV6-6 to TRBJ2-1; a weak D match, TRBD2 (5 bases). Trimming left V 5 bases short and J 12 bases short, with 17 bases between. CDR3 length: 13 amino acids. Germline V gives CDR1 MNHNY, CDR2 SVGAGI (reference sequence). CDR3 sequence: CASSQIGSRGQFF. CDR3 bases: TGTGCCAGCAGTCAGATAGGGTCACGGGGGCAGTTCTTC.

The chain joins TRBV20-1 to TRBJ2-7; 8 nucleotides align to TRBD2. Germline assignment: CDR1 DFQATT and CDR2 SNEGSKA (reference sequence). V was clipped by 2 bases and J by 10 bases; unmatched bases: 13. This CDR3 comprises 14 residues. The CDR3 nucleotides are TGCAGTGCTAGACAAGCGGGGGCCCCCTTCGCCCAGTACTTC. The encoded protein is CSARQAGAPFAQYF.

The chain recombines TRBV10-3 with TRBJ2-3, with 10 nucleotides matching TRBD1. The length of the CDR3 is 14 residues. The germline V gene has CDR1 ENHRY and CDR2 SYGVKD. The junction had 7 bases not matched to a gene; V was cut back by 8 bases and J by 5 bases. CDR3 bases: TGTGCCATCTTGGGACAGGGGATTGGAGATACGCAGTATTTT. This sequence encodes CAILGQGIGDTQYF.

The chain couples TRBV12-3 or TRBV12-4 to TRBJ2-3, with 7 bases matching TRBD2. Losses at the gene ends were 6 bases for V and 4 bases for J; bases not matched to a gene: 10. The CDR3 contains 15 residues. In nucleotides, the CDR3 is TGTGCCAGCAGCCGGGGACTATCGGAGGCAGATACGCAGTATTTT. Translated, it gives CASSRGLSEADTQYF.

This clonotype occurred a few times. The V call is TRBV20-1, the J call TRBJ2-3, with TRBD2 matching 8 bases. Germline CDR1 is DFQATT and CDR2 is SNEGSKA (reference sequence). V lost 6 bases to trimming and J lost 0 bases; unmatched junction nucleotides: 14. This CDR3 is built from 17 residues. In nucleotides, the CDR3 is TGCAGTGCCCCCGCCACCTTAGCGGGAACTAGCACAGATACGCAGTATTTT. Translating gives CSAPATLAGTSTDTQYF.

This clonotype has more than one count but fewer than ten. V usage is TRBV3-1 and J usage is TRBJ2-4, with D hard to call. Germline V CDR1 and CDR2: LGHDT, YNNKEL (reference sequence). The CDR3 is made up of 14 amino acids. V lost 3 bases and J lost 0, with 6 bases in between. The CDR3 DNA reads TGTGCCAGCAGCCAGAGTATAGCCAAAAACATTCAGTACTTC. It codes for CASSQSIAKNIQYF.

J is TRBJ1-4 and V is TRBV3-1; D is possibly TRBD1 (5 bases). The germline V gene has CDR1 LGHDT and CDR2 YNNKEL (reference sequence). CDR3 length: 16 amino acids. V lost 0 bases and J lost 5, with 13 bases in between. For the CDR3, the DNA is TGTGCCAGCAGCCAAGAGCCAGGGCGAGGGAATGAAAAACTGTTTTTT. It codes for CASSQEPGRGNEKLFF.

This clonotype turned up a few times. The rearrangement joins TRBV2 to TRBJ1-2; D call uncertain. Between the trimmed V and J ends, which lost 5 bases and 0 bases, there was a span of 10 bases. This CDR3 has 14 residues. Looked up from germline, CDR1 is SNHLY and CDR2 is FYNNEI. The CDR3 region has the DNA TGTGCCAGCAGTATTCATCCCCCTAACTATGGCTACACCTTC. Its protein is CASSIHPPNYGYTF.

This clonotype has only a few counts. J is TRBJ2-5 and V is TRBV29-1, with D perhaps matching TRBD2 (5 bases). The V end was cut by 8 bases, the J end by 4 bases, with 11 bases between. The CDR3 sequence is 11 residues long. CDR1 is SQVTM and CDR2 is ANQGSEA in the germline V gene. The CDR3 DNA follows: TGCAGCCCGCAGGCGGGAGAGACCCAGTACTTC. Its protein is CSPQAGETQYF.

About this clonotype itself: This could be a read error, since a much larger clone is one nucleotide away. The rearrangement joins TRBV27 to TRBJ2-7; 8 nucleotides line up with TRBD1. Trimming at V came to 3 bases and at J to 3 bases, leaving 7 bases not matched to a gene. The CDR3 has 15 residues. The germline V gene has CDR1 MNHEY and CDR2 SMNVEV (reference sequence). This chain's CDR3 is CASSFAPTGGYEQYF. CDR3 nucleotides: TGTGCCAGCAGTTTCGCCCCCACAGGGGGCTACGAGCAGTACTTC.

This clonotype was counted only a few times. In DNA form, the CDR3 reads TGTGCCAGCAGCTTAAGTCCGAGTCAGCCCCAGCATTTT. Its protein is CASSLSPSQPQHF. The J gene is TRBJ1-5, the V gene TRBV9; D is uncertain. V was clipped by 4 bases and J by 6 bases, with 11 bases between them. Germline CDR1 SGDLS, CDR2 YYNGEE. The CDR3 spans 13 residues.

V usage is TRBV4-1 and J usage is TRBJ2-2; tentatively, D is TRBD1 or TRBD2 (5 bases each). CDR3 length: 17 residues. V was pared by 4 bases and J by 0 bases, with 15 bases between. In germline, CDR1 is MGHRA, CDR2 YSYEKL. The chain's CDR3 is CASSLAGAVANTGELFF. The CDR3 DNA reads TGCGCCAGCAGCCTCGCCGGGGCCGTCGCGAACACCGGGGAGCTGTTTTTT.

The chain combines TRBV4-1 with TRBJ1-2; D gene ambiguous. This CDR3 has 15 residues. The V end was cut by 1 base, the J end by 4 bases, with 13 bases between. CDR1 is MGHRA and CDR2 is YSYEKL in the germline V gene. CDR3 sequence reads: CASSQVGGASYGYTF. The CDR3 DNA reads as TGCGCCAGCAGCCAAGTAGGAGGAGCAAGCTATGGCTACACCTTC.

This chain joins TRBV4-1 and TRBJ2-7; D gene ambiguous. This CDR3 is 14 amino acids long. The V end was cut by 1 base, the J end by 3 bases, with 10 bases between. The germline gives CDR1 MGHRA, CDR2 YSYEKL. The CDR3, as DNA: TGCGCCAGCAGCCAAGTTAGCACAAACTACGAGCAGTACTTC. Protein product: CASSQVSTNYEQYF.

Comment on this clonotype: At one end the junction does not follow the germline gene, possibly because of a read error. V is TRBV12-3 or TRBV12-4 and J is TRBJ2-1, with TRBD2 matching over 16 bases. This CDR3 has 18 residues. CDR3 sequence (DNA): TGTTCCAGCAGGTGGACCGGGACTAGCGGGAGGGCTAGCAATGAGCAGTTCTTC. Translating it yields CSSRWTGTSGRASNEQFF.

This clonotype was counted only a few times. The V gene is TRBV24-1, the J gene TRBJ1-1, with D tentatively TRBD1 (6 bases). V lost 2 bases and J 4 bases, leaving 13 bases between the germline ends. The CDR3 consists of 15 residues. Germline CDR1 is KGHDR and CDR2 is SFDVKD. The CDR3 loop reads CATSDSSWGPTEAFF. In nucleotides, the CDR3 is TGTGCCACCAGTGATTCTAGTTGGGGGCCCACTGAAGCTTTCTTT.

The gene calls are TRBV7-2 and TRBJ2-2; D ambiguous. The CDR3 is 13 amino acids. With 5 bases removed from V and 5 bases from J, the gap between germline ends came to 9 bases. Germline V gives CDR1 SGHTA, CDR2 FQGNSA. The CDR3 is CASSLTDTGELFF. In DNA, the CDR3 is TGTGCCAGCAGCCTTACTGATACCGGGGAGCTGTTTTTT.

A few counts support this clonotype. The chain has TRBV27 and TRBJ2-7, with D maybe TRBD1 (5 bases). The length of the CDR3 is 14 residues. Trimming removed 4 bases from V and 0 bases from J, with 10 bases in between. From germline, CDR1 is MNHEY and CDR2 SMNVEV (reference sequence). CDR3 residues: CASSSKQGSYEQYF. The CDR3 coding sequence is TGTGCCAGCAGTTCGAAGCAGGGCTCCTACGAGCAGTACTTC.

Written as DNA, the CDR3 is TGTGCCAGCAGCTTAGCGCAGGGGACTAGCGGGAGGGCCTGGACAGATACGCAGTATTTT. Translated, it gives CASSLAQGTSGRAWTDTQYF. The gene calls are TRBV7-6 and TRBJ2-3, with 16 bases matching TRBD2. CDR1 SGHVS and CDR2 FNYEAQ come from the germline V gene. There are 20 residues in the CDR3. Trimming removed 0 bases from V and 3 bases from J; junction bases left unmatched: 9.

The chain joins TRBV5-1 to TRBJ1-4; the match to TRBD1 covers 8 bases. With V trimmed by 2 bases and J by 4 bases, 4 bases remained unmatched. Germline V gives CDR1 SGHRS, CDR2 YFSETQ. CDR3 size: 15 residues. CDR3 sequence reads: CASSLDRGNNEKLFF. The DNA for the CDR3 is TGCGCCAGCAGCTTAGACAGGGGTAATAATGAAAAACTGTTTTTT.

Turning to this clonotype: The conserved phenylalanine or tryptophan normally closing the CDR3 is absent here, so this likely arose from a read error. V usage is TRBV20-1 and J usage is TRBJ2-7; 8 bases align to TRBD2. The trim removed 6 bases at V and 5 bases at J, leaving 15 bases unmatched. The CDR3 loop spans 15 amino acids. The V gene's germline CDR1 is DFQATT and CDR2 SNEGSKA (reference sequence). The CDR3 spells CSASGGGLLSDEQYL. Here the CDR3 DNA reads TGCAGTGCATCGGGAGGGGGGCTCCTTAGCGACGAGCAGTACTTA.

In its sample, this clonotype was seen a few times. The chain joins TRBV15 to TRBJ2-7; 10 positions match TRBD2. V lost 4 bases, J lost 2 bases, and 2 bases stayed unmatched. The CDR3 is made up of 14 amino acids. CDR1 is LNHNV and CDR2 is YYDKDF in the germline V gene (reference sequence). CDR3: CATSISGGPYEQYF. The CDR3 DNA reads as TGTGCCACCAGCATTAGCGGGGGGCCCTACGAGCAGTACTTC.

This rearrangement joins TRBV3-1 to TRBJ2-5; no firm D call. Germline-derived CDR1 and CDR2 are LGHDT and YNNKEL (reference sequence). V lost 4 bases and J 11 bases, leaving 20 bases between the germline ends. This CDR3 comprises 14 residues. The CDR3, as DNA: TGTGCCAGCAGCCGAGAGAACCCGTACAATGAGCAGTACTTC. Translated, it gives CASSRENPYNEQYF.

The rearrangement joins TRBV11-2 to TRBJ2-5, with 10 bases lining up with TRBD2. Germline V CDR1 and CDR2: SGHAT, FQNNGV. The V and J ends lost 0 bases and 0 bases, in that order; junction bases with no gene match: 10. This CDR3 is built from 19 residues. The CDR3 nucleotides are TGTGCCAGCAGCTTAGACATGAGTGGGACTAGCGTACACCAAGAGACCCAGTACTTC. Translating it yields CASSLDMSGTSVHQETQYF.

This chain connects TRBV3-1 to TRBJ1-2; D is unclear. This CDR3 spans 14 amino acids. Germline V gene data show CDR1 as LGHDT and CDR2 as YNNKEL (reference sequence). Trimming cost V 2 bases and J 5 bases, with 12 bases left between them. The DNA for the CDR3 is TGTGCCAGCAGCCAATTTCAAAGCGGGTATGGCTACACCTTC. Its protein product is CASSQFQSGYGYTF.

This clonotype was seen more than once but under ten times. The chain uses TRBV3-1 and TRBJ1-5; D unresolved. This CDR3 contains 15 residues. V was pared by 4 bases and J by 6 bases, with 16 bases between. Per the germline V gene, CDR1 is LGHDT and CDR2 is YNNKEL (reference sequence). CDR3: CASSPYPARGQPQHF. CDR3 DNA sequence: TGTGCCAGCAGCCCCTACCCCGCCCGGGGTCAGCCCCAGCATTTT. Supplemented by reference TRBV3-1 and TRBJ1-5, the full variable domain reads DTAVSQTPKYLVTQMGNDKSIKCEQNLGHDTMYWYKQDSKKFLKIMFSYNNKELIINETVPNRFSPKSPDKAHLNLHINSLELGDSAVYFCASSPYPARGQPQHFGDGTRLSIL.

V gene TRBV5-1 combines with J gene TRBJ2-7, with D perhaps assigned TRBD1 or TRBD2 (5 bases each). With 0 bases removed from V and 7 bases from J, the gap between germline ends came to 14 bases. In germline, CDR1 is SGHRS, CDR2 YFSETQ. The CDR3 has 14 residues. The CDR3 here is CASSLAGRLGEQYF. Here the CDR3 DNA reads TGCGCCAGCAGCTTGGCGGGACGACTGGGGGAGCAGTACTTC.